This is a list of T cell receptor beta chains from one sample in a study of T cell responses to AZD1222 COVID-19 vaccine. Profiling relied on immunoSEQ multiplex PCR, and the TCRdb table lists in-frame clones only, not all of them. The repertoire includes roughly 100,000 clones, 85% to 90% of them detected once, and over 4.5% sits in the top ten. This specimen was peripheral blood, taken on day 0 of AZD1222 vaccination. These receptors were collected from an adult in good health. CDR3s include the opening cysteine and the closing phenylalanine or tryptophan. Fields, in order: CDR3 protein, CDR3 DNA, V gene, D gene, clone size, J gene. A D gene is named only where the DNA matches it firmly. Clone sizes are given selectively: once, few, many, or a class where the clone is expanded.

CASSMGLAGGLDEQFF | TGTGCCAGCAGCATGGGACTAGCGGGAGGTCTCGATGAGCAGTTCTTC | TRBV11-2 | TRBD2 | . | TRBJ2-1
CASTDFGGARSNQPQHF | TGTGCCAGTACTGACTTTGGGGGGGCCCGAAGCAATCAGCCCCAGCATTTT | TRBV19 | . | . | TRBJ1-5
CASSAGQANTEAFF | TGCGCCAGCAGCGCGGGACAGGCGAACACTGAAGCTTTCTTT | TRBV5-1 | TRBD1 | . | TRBJ1-1
CASSLGGTGSYNEQFF | TGTGCCAGCAGCTTAGGCGGGACGGGCTCCTACAATGAGCAGTTCTTC | TRBV7-7 | . | . | TRBJ2-1
CASSLDPNSPLHF | TGTGCCAGCAGCTTAGATCCCAATTCACCCCTCCACTTT | TRBV7-9 | . | . | TRBJ1-6
CASSLAGANTEAFF | TGTGCCAGCAGCCTTGCGGGGGCCAACACTGAAGCTTTCTTT | TRBV3-1/TRBV3-2 | . | few | TRBJ1-1
CASSFSGGASYNEQFF | TGTGCCAGCAGCTTTTCAGGGGGCGCCTCCTACAATGAGCAGTTCTTC | TRBV11-3 | TRBD1 | few | TRBJ2-1
CASSYQGKPLGETQYF | TGTGCCAGCAGTTACCAGGGGAAACCACTCGGAGAGACCCAGTACTTC | TRBV6-5 | . | . | TRBJ2-5
CASSTEAFF | TGTGCCAGCAGCACTGAAGCTTTCTTT | TRBV7-9 | . | . | TRBJ1-1
CSASSTQGRLGPQHF | TGCAGTGCTAGTTCCACTCAGGGCCGGCTCGGGCCCCAGCATTTT | TRBV20-1 | . | . | TRBJ1-5
CASSPIGSTGELFF | TGTGCCAGCAGCCCCATAGGGAGCACCGGGGAGCTGTTTTTT | TRBV9 | . | . | TRBJ2-2
CASSFRETGELFF | TGTGCCAGCAGCTTCCGGGAAACCGGGGAGCTGTTTTTT | TRBV7-3 | . | once | TRBJ2-2
CATGPGQNSPLHF | TGTGCCACCGGCCCGGGACAGAATTCACCCCTCCACTTT | TRBV6-5 | TRBD1 | . | TRBJ1-6
CASRVEALWSEAFF | TGTGCCAGCAGGGTGGAGGCCCTGTGGAGTGAAGCTTTCTTT | TRBV6-5 | . | once | TRBJ1-1
CATNDRYEQYF | TGTGCCACCAACGATCGCTACGAGCAGTACTTC | TRBV6-5 | . | . | TRBJ2-7
CASSPTIDNEQFF | TGTGCCAGCTCACCAACCATTGACAATGAGCAGTTCTTC | TRBV18 | . | . | TRBJ2-1